A single T cell receptor beta chain is shown here with its context. What it recognizes is unknown. Relative to the germline gene, one junction end is altered; a read error may explain this. CD8+CD4-CCR7+CD45RA+ cells were sorted as naive CD8 T cells. Previously reported methods and listed TCR primers produced the bulk TCR libraries. MiXCR, run by TCRdb on the PCR reads, gives a single entry per CDR3 protein. This sample yields approximately 630,000 distinct CDR3 sequences, of which 25% are seen a single time; roughly 0.83% belongs to the top ten. Germline CDR1 is SGHTA and CDR2 is FQGNSA. This CDR3 has 11 residues. This record comes from a study of molecular identifiers for immune sequencing clone quantification. Findings and caveats of the study: Jurkat TCR RNA spiked in from one cell (amid about 980,000 naive cells) was reportedly detectable. In CMV-specific effectors, clones above 20 copies held over 99% of molecules; naive, under 1%.

This receptor was obtained from a human donor in good health. Some libraries in this study had Jurkat cell RNA spiked in. This chain connects TRBV7-2 to TRBJ1-2, with D uncertain. The sample was naive CD8+ T cells from blood, with Jurkat cell RNA spiked in. The subset denotes: FACS-sorted CD8+CD4-CCR7+CD45RA+ naive T cells. The CDR3 DNA follows: TGTGCCAGCAGTCTCGGGCCTCAGAAAGCCTTC. Encoded protein: CASSLGPQKAF. The whole variable domain, filled in from reference TRBV7-2 and TRBJ1-2, reads GAGVSQSPSNKVTEKGKDVELRCDPISGHTALYWYRQSLGQGLEFLIYFQGNSAPDKSGLPSDRFSAERTGGSVSTLTIQRTQQEDSAVYLCASSLGPQKAFGSGTRLTVV.